The entry below gives a single T cell receptor (beta chain) sequence along with its context. The record originates from a study of blood T cell repertoires in COVID-19. About the research overall: Sites in the United States, Italy and Spain provided acute and convalescent COVID-19 samples.

Libraries were prepared by immunoSEQ multiplex PCR; TCRdb keeps only in-frame clonotypes and omits some of them. The sample lists some 350,000 clones, 80% to 90% occurring once. Germline-derived CDR1 and CDR2 are KGHSH and LQKENI. The CDR3 is 14 amino acids. J lost 1 base, V lost 6 bases, and 4 bases had no gene match. The sample consisted of PBMCs or T cells enriched from blood (not recorded which). This TCR was recovered from a man aged 18 to 29 who had recovered from COVID-19. The chain uses TRBV18 and TRBJ2-3; 7 nucleotides align to TRBD2. The CDR3 reads CASSGREGTDTQYF. Written as DNA, the CDR3 is TGTGCCAGCTCTGGTCGGGAGGGCACAGATACGCAGTATTTT. Supplemented by reference TRBV18 and TRBJ2-3, the full variable domain reads NAGVMQNPRHLVRRRGQEARLRCSPMKGHSHVYWYRQLPEEGLKFMVYLQKENIIDESGMPKERFSAEFPKEGPSILRIQQVVRGDSAAYFCASSGREGTDTQYFGPGTRLTVL.